This is a list of T cell receptor beta chains from one sample in a study of blood T cell repertoires in COVID-19. This table comes from immunoSEQ multiplex PCR, and its TCRdb copy is limited to in-frame clones, with some not included. Here the sample spans under 250,000 clones, 84% being singletons. The source material was peripheral blood. The receptors here all came from a woman aged 60 to 75 who had recovered from COVID-19. CDR3s include the opening cysteine and the closing phenylalanine or tryptophan. Fields, in order: J gene, D gene, clone size, V gene, CDR3 DNA, CDR3 protein. D genes are given only for firm matches. Not all rows give a size; the values are once, few, many and, for expanded clones, a class.

>TRBJ1-2|TRBD1|NA|TRBV5-1
TGCGCCAGCAGCCCGGGACAGGATGGCTACACCTTC
CASSPGQDGYTF
>TRBJ1-2|TRBD1|NA|TRBV10-2
TGCGCCAGCAGCGGGGCAGGGGGCGTGGGCTTTAACTATGGCTACACCTTC
CASSGAGGVGFNYGYTF
>TRBJ2-1|TRBD2|once|TRBV13
TGTGCCAGCACGGGAGGGAATGAGCAGTTCTTC
CASTGGNEQFF
>TRBJ1-4|TRBD1|NA|TRBV30
TGTGCCTGGAGTGTACTCCGGGACAGCTATGAAAAACTGTTTTTT
CAWSVLRDSYEKLFF
>TRBJ2-7|NA|NA|TRBV14
TGTGCCAGCAGTCGACCAGGCTACGAGCAGTACTTC
CASSRPGYEQYF
>TRBJ2-1|TRBD2|NA|TRBV30
TGTGCCTGGAGGAGGACTAGCGGGGGGACTGAGCAGTTCTTC
CAWRRTSGGTEQFF
>TRBJ2-1|NA|once|TRBV5-1
TGCGCCAGCAGCTCAGGGCAGGGTATAGGAAATGAGCAGTTCTTC
CASSSGQGIGNEQFF
>TRBJ2-5|TRBD2|once|TRBV6-6
TGTGCCAGCAGTTACTCAGCGGGAGGGGAGACCCAGTACTTC
CASSYSAGGETQYF
>TRBJ2-3|TRBD2|NA|TRBV24-1
TGTGCCACCAGTGATAGTAGCGGGAGTCCTAGCACAGATACGCAGTATTTT
CATSDSSGSPSTDTQYF
>TRBJ1-1|TRBD1|NA|TRBV11-2
TGTGCCAGCAGCTTACAGGGGGACACTGAAGCTTTCTTT
CASSLQGDTEAFF
>TRBJ1-3|NA|once|TRBV3-1/TRBV3-2
TGTGCCAGCAGCCAAGGGCAGGAAAACACCATATATTTT
CASSQGQENTIYF
>TRBJ1-3|NA|NA|TRBV7-2
TGTGCCAGCACCTTGGGAGGGGTGAGCTCTGGAAACACCATATATTTT
CASTLGGVSSGNTIYF
>TRBJ1-2|NA|NA|TRBV5-6
TGTGCCAGCACCCTCGGCTATGGCTACACCTTC
CASTLGYGYTF
>TRBJ2-5|NA|NA|TRBV20-1
TGCAGTGCTAGTTTTAGGGGATCAGAGACCCAGTACTTC
CSASFRGSETQYF
>TRBJ2-3|NA|NA|TRBV9
TGTGCCAGCAGCGTAGCTTCCGCAGGGAGCACAGATACGCAGTATTTT
CASSVASAGSTDTQYF
>TRBJ2-7|NA|NA|TRBV5-8
TGTGCCAGCAGCTTGGGTGCACTCTTGAGCTCCTACGAGCAGTACTTC
CASSLGALLSSYEQYF
>TRBJ1-5|NA|NA|TRBV6-5
TGTGCCAGCAAACAGGGAGGGCAGCCCCAGCATTTT
CASKQGGQPQHF
>TRBJ2-7|TRBD2|once|TRBV6-5
TGTGCCAGCACCGAGCGGGGCCCCTACGAGCAGTACTTC
CASTERGPYEQYF
>TRBJ2-3|NA|NA|TRBV5-5
TGTGCCAGCAGCTTCGGAGATACGCAGTATTTT
CASSFGDTQYF